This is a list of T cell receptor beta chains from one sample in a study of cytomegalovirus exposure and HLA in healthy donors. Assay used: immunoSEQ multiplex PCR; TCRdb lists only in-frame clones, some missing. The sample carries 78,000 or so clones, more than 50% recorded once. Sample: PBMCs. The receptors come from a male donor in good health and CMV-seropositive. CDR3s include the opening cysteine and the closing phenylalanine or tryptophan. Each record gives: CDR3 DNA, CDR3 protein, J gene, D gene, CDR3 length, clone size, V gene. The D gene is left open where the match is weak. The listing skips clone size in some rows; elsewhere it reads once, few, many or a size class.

DNA: TGTGCCAGCAGTCCGGACAGCTCTGGAAACACCATATATTTT
CDR3: CASSPDSSGNTIYF
J: TRBJ1-3
D: NA
length: 14
size: NA
V: TRBV6-6

DNA: TGTGCCAGCTACGACAGTTCTAGGTTGTACGAGCAGTACTTC
CDR3: CASYDSSRLYEQYF
J: TRBJ2-7
D: NA
length: 14
size: few
V: TRBV28

DNA: TGTGCCAGCAGCGGAACAGGGGCTATGTCGCATACGCAGTATTTT
CDR3: CASSGTGAMSHTQYF
J: TRBJ2-3
D: TRBD1
length: 15
size: NA
V: TRBV9

DNA: TGCGCCAGCAGCCAAGGGAGACAGGGCCACACTGAAGCTTTCTTT
CDR3: CASSQGRQGHTEAFF
J: TRBJ1-1
D: TRBD1
length: 15
size: NA
V: TRBV4-1

DNA: TGCGCCAGCAGCTTGGATCTAGCGGGGGACTCAGATACGCAGTATTTT
CDR3: CASSLDLAGDSDTQYF
J: TRBJ2-3
D: TRBD2
length: 16
size: NA
V: TRBV5-1

DNA: TGTGCCAGCAGCTCGGTACAGGTCAACTATGGCTACACCTTC
CDR3: CASSSVQVNYGYTF
J: TRBJ1-2
D: NA
length: 14
size: NA
V: TRBV5-6

DNA: TGTGCCAGCTCACCCCGAACAGGGGCGATCTCCTACGAGCAGTACTTC
CDR3: CASSPRTGAISYEQYF
J: TRBJ2-7
D: TRBD1
length: 16
size: NA
V: TRBV18

DNA: TGTGCCAGCAGTGAAGGCGGGGACAGTTCCCAGCCCCAGCATTTT
CDR3: CASSEGGDSSQPQHF
J: TRBJ1-5
D: TRBD1
length: 15
size: NA
V: TRBV6-1

DNA: TGTGCCAGCAGCCCTCCGGGAGGTGAGACCCAGTACTTC
CDR3: CASSPPGGETQYF
J: TRBJ2-5
D: TRBD2
length: 13
size: NA
V: TRBV7-2

DNA: TGCGCCAGCAGCCAAGCAAAGTCAGGACAGGGCGAGCAGTACTTC
CDR3: CASSQAKSGQGEQYF
J: TRBJ2-7
D: TRBD1
length: 15
size: NA
V: TRBV4-3

DNA: TGCGCCAGCAGCTGGGGCAGTAACCCCGAAGCTTTCTTT
CDR3: CASSWGSNPEAFF
J: TRBJ1-1
D: NA
length: 13
size: NA
V: TRBV5-1

DNA: TGTGCCAGCAGTGGTTTCGGACAGGGTGAGATCCCCGTGAGGAACACTGAAGCTTTCTTT
CDR3: CASSGFGQGEIPVRNTEAFF
J: TRBJ1-1
D: TRBD1
length: 20
size: NA
V: TRBV2

DNA: TGTGCCAGCAGATCCGACAGGGGGTCTAGGGGGACGCAGTATTTT
CDR3: CASRSDRGSRGTQYF
J: TRBJ2-3
D: TRBD1
length: 15
size: NA
V: TRBV7-9

DNA: TGTGCCAGCAGTAGGGACAGGGGGCGGACTAATGAAAAACTGTTTTTT
CDR3: CASSRDRGRTNEKLFF
J: TRBJ1-4
D: TRBD1
length: 16
size: NA
V: TRBV5-4

DNA: TGTGCCTGTTTAGCGGGAAGCTCCTACGAGCAGTACTTC
CDR3: CACLAGSSYEQYF
J: TRBJ2-7
D: TRBD2
length: 13
size: NA
V: TRBV30

DNA: TGTGCCAGTAGTACCGACAGGGGGAATGAAAAACTGTTTTTT
CDR3: CASSTDRGNEKLFF
J: TRBJ1-4
D: TRBD1
length: 14
size: NA
V: TRBV19

DNA: TGTGCCAGCAGGCGAGGGACTAATGAAAAACTGTTTTTT
CDR3: CASRRGTNEKLFF
J: TRBJ1-4
D: NA
length: 13
size: once
V: TRBV5-6

DNA: TGTGCCAGCAGGCGGACAGGCGCATCCTACGAGCAGTACTTC
CDR3: CASRRTGASYEQYF
J: TRBJ2-7
D: TRBD1
length: 14
size: few
V: TRBV6-1

DNA: TGTGCCTGGAGTCTAGCAGGTGAAGCTTTCTTT
CDR3: CAWSLAGEAFF
J: TRBJ1-1
D: NA
length: 11
size: NA
V: TRBV30

DNA: TGTGCCAGCAGCGGGACAGGGGCAGGAGAGACCCAGTACTTC
CDR3: CASSGTGAGETQYF
J: TRBJ2-5
D: TRBD1
length: 14
size: NA
V: TRBV5-4

DNA: TGTGCCAGCAGTTACTCGACGCACCCAAGGGGGCCCTCCTACGAGCAGTACTTC
CDR3: CASSYSTHPRGPSYEQYF
J: TRBJ2-7
D: TRBD1
length: 18
size: NA
V: TRBV6-7

DNA: TGTGCCAGCAGCCCTGGACCGGGGGTTACTGAAGCTTTCTTT
CDR3: CASSPGPGVTEAFF
J: TRBJ1-1
D: NA
length: 14
size: NA
V: TRBV9

DNA: TGTGCCAGCAGCTTACAGGGTAACCGGAACTACAATGAGCAGTTCTTC
CDR3: CASSLQGNRNYNEQFF
J: TRBJ2-1
D: NA
length: 16
size: few
V: TRBV7-2

DNA: TGCGCCAGCAGCCAAGACGTGTTCCAAGAGACCCAGTACTTC
CDR3: CASSQDVFQETQYF
J: TRBJ2-5
D: NA
length: 14
size: NA
V: TRBV4-3

DNA: TGTGCCAGCAGCGAGGGCAGGAGGGCGGGTGGCTACACCTTC
CDR3: CASSEGRRAGGYTF
J: TRBJ1-2
D: NA
length: 14
size: NA
V: TRBV13

DNA: TGTGCCAGCAGCAAACTAGCGGGGGCCCAAGAGACCCAGTACTTC
CDR3: CASSKLAGAQETQYF
J: TRBJ2-5
D: TRBD2
length: 15
size: NA
V: TRBV6-1

DNA: TGTGCCAGCACCGGACAGGTCAATCAGCCCCAGCATTTT
CDR3: CASTGQVNQPQHF
J: TRBJ1-5
D: TRBD1
length: 13
size: NA
V: TRBV6-1

DNA: TGCAGCGTTGCAAGGGGGCGGGCGGGGGAGCTGTTTTTT
CDR3: CSVARGRAGELFF
J: TRBJ2-2
D: TRBD1
length: 13
size: NA
V: TRBV29-1

DNA: TGTGCCTGGAGTGGCCTAGCGGGCCTCTCCTACGAGCAGTACTTC
CDR3: CAWSGLAGLSYEQYF
J: TRBJ2-7
D: TRBD2
length: 15
size: NA
V: TRBV30

DNA: TGTGCCAGCAGCAATAGTCTCAGGCTGGTCCCCCGGGAGACCCAGTACTTC
CDR3: CASSNSLRLVPRETQYF
J: TRBJ2-5
D: NA
length: 17
size: NA
V: TRBV21-1

DNA: TGTGCCAGCAGTTACAGCCGGGTCCAAGAGACCCAGTACTTC
CDR3: CASSYSRVQETQYF
J: TRBJ2-5
D: NA
length: 14
size: few
V: TRBV6-5

DNA: TGTGCCAGCAACTTGGTGGGGGGAACTGAAGCTTTCTTT
CDR3: CASNLVGGTEAFF
J: TRBJ1-1
D: NA
length: 13
size: NA
V: TRBV13

DNA: TGTGCCAGCAGCTTGGACAGGGGTTACACAGATACGCAGTATTTT
CDR3: CASSLDRGYTDTQYF
J: TRBJ2-3
D: TRBD1
length: 15
size: few
V: TRBV5-4

DNA: TGTGCCACCAGCAGGGAGGGGCGGCAAGAGACCCAGTACTTC
CDR3: CATSREGRQETQYF
J: TRBJ2-5
D: NA
length: 14
size: few
V: TRBV15

DNA: TGCGCCAGCAGCCCCCGGGACAGGGCCTTGCAAGAGACCCAGTACTTC
CDR3: CASSPRDRALQETQYF
J: TRBJ2-5
D: TRBD1
length: 16
size: NA
V: TRBV5-1

DNA: TGTGCCAGCAGCTTAGACGGCAGGAACGATTCACCCCTCCACTTT
CDR3: CASSLDGRNDSPLHF
J: TRBJ1-6
D: NA
length: 15
size: few
V: TRBV7-2

DNA: TGTGCCAGCAGTCCCCTAGCGGGACCCTACAATGAGCAGTTCTTC
CDR3: CASSPLAGPYNEQFF
J: TRBJ2-1
D: TRBD2
length: 15
size: few
V: TRBV27

DNA: TGCGCCAGCAGCCAGGGGCCGGGACAGTATGGCTACACCTTC
CDR3: CASSQGPGQYGYTF
J: TRBJ1-2
D: TRBD1
length: 14
size: NA
V: TRBV4-1

DNA: TGTGCCAGTAGTATAGACCGCGACTACATTCAGTACTTC
CDR3: CASSIDRDYIQYF
J: TRBJ2-4
D: NA
length: 13
size: NA
V: TRBV19

DNA: TGTGCCAGCAGCTTAGGGACTAGCGGGGGATACAATGAGCAGTTCTTC
CDR3: CASSLGTSGGYNEQFF
J: TRBJ2-1
D: TRBD2
length: 16
size: few
V: TRBV11-2

DNA: TGTGCCAGCAGTGAAGGCTCAGGGACAGTAAAAAACATTCAGTACTTC
CDR3: CASSEGSGTVKNIQYF
J: TRBJ2-4
D: TRBD1
length: 16
size: NA
V: TRBV2

DNA: TGTGCCTGGAGCGGACTAACTGACGAGCAGTACTTC
CDR3: CAWSGLTDEQYF
J: TRBJ2-7
D: NA
length: 12
size: once
V: TRBV30

DNA: TGTGCCAGCAGGGACGGACTAAGCTCCTACGAGCAGTACTTC
CDR3: CASRDGLSSYEQYF
J: TRBJ2-7
D: NA
length: 14
size: NA
V: TRBV27

DNA: TGTGCCATCAGGAGGGGACTAGCGGGAGAGGGGCAAGAGACCCAGTACTTC
CDR3: CAIRRGLAGEGQETQYF
J: TRBJ2-5
D: TRBD2
length: 17
size: NA
V: TRBV10-3

DNA: TGTGCCAGCAGTTCCTCCGGGACAGGGAGGGGTGGCTACACCTTC
CDR3: CASSSSGTGRGGYTF
J: TRBJ1-2
D: TRBD1
length: 15
size: once
V: TRBV28